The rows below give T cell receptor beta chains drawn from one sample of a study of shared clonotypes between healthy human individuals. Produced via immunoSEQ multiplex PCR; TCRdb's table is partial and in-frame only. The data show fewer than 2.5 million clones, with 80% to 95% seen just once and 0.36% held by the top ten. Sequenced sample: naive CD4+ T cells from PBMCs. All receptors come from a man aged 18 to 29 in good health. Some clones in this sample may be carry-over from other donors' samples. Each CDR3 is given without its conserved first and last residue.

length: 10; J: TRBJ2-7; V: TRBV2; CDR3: ASKYRGNEQY
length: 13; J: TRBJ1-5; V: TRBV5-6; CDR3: ASSLQQYSNQPQH
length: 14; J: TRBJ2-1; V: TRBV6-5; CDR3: ASSYILAGGYNEQF
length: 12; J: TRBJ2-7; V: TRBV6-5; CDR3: ASSYGRFSYEQY
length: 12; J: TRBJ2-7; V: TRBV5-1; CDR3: ASSLLQGSYEQY
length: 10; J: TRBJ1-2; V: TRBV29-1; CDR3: SASGGAGGYT
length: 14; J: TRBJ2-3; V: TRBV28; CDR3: ASSLGGTVSTDTQY
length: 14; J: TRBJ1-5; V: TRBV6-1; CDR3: ASSEKGTTTGQPQH
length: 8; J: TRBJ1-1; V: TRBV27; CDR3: AGPGGEAF
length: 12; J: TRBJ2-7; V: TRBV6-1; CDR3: ASSEYHPRGQQY